The rows below give T cell receptor beta chains drawn from one sample of a study of blood T cells in healthy people across ages. TCRdb itself ran the 5' RACE reads through MiXCR, one entry per CDR3 protein. This sample carries roughly 900,000 distinct CDR3 sequences, 25% to 35% of them seen once, and the ten largest clones take 15% to 20%. The source material was blood. These receptors all come from an elderly woman in good health. CDR3s leave out the opening cysteine and the closing phenylalanine or tryptophan. Fields, in order: J gene, V gene, CDR3 protein.

TRBJ2-7 TRBV12-3/TRBV12-4 ASSSGLGEQY
TRBJ1-1 TRBV4-3 ASSQDRRYTEAF
TRBJ2-5 TRBV29-1 SVEDRGQAETQY
TRBJ1-6 TRBV15 ATSRVRNSYNSPLH
TRBJ2-5 TRBV7-6 ASSTWEGHQETQY
TRBJ2-1 TRBV15 ATSRVRGPGPTAYNEQF
TRBJ2-6 TRBV18 ASSPPVGANVLT
TRBJ2-2 TRBV24-1 ATSDETEGTGELF
TRBJ2-3 TRBV28 ASSLPSTSFGTQY
TRBJ2-3 TRBV7-2 ASSLAPSGGYTDTQY
TRBJ2-3 TRBV20-1 SARATVEHTDTQY
. TRBV6-2/TRBV6-3 ASRTDPSNCLHPYEQY
TRBJ1-2 TRBV12-3/TRBV12-4 ASRTGTDNYGYT
TRBJ2-5 TRBV7-2 ASSSTGGKGETQY
TRBJ1-1 TRBV10-3 AVSESERMNTEAF
TRBJ2-3 TRBV10-3 AISEQGGTDTQY
TRBJ2-5 TRBV3-1 ASSQVGETQY
TRBJ2-5 TRBV3-1 ASSRQGGKTQY
TRBJ2-2 TRBV11-3 ASSITGTGELF
TRBJ2-1 TRBV6-2/TRBV6-3 ASTTTPGGLAGGYEQF
TRBJ1-1 TRBV18 ASSRDYTEAF
TRBJ2-3 TRBV5-1 ASSYEAADTQY
TRBJ1-2 TRBV4-2 ASSQEGQQAYGYT
TRBJ1-5 TRBV3-1 ASSQKRGSNQPQH
TRBJ1-6 TRBV2 ASIDRAHSPLH
TRBJ2-7 TRBV5-5 ASSLGVGISYEQY
TRBJ2-7 TRBV7-9 ASRSGQGAAYEQY
TRBJ2-1 TRBV20-1 SAATSGRSSYNEQF
TRBJ1-2 TRBV20-1 SAWDYGYT
TRBJ2-7 TRBV27 ASSTRAGGTYNEQY
TRBJ2-3 TRBV5-4 ASSLGTSLGTDTQY
TRBJ2-1 TRBV12-3/TRBV12-4 ASSKRTLYNEQF
TRBJ2-7 TRBV20-1 SALYTGSYEQY
TRBJ2-1 TRBV7-2 ATEKGGHNEQF
TRBJ2-7 TRBV6-1 ASSRDRGYGQY
TRBJ2-7 TRBV7-2 ASSLDSGGTPHEQY
TRBJ2-5 TRBV18 ASSPFEGARKTQY
TRBJ2-1 TRBV11-3 ASSLVPLEQVEQF
TRBJ2-1 TRBV7-2 ASSLGAVAGGRNEQF
TRBJ2-7 TRBV30 AWSKWGAEREQY
TRBJ2-3 TRBV6-6 ASRAQGSTDTQY
TRBJ2-7 TRBV6-1 ASMPGQGYEQY
TRBJ2-7 TRBV20-1 SALPGSGGADEQY
TRBJ2-6 TRBV29-1 SISTTGSGANVLT
TRBJ2-5 TRBV7-9 SSSLVAGGLYQETQY
TRBJ1-2 TRBV7-9 ASSSGEYRAGDGYT
TRBJ1-5 TRBV6-5 ASSIGTGFSNQPQH
TRBJ2-3 TRBV28 ASERGGSDTQY
TRBJ1-5 TRBV20-1 SVPRGGARVNQPQH
TRBJ2-3 TRBV12-3/TRBV12-4 ASSPNGAVGTDAQY
TRBJ2-1 TRBV20-1 SAKTGTGAYNERF
TRBJ2-1 TRBV20-1 SASHPERQGFDEQF
TRBJ2-5 TRBV24-1 ATTSGHPQETQY
TRBJ2-6 TRBV19 ASSAVAGANVLT
TRBJ1-1 TRBV6-2/TRBV6-3 ASSRNNRGLDTEAF
TRBJ2-1 TRBV7-9 ASMGDRGATEQF
TRBJ1-1 TRBV9 ASSAYRGDTEAF